This T cell receptor (beta chain) is from a study of cytomegalovirus exposure and HLA in healthy donors. It was with 60 Vbeta and 13 Jbeta primers that the PCR ran. Only in-frame clones appear in the TCRdb table, and some are missing; sequencing was by immunoSEQ multiplex PCR. The data show around 180,000 clones, 87% seen once. There are 13 residues in the CDR3. The germline V gene encodes CDR1 LNHDA and CDR2 SQIVND (reference sequence). The V and J ends lost 9 bases and 7 bases respectively, with 16 bases between them. This clone was counted between two and nine times. Its antigen is still unknown. General study results and limits: Among TCR beta chains of equal frequency, HLA-associated ones were more clonally expanded in a later analysis. The majority of CMV-associated TCR beta chains were reported as apparently HLA-restricted in a later analysis. V segments that were indistinguishable, TRBV6-2 and TRBV6-3 among them, were omitted from analysis.

Sequenced material: PBMCs. This rearrangement joins TRBV19 to TRBJ1-5, with D tentatively TRBD1 (5 bases). This receptor was taken from a girl less than two years old in good health and CMV-seronegative. In nucleotides, the CDR3 is TGTGCCAGCACAGGATCGGGGGGGCAGCCCCAGCATTTT. Protein product: CASTGSGGQPQHF.